The clone carrying this T cell receptor (beta chain) came up a few times. Its antigen is currently unknown. The sample belongs to a study of T cells in Graves' hyperthyroidism and ophthalmopathy. Germline V gives CDR1 SQVTM, CDR2 ANQGSEA. The length of the CDR3 is 15 residues. V shed 4 bases and J shed 3 bases, with 18 bases lying between them. The definition of stable Graves' hyperthyroidism was no ophthalmopathy progression within 18 months. PBMCs were obtained from about 10 ml fresh peripheral blood. Study results and caveats: The majority of expanded thyroid clonotypes above 0.001 also appeared in blood. Stable hyperthyroidism was told apart from ophthalmopathy by a model built on 13 V-J features.

RNA transcripts gave rise to amplified TCR beta CDR3 regions. The HTBI set primed first-round TCR CDR3 RT-PCR. TCRdb reanalysed the multiplex PCR reads using MiXCR and keeps one entry per CDR3 protein. The sample holds about 550,000 distinct CDR3 sequences, under 25% seen once. The rearrangement joins TRBV29-1 to TRBJ1-2; D may be TRBD1 (6 bases). Source material: blood. The sequence came from a man younger than 35 with Graves' hyperthyroidism. CDR3 coding DNA: TGCAGCGTTGCGGTGGCAGGAGGGGGTGACTATGGCTACACCTTC. This sequence encodes CSVAVAGGGDYGYTF.